This T cell receptor (beta chain) came from a study of cytomegalovirus exposure and HLA in healthy donors. Notes on the study in general: The only immune exposure information that was available was CMV serostatus. The majority of TCR sequences were rare, yet some public TCRs appeared in many donors. When analyzed later, a missense DCLRE1C variant was found to be linked to TCR beta V- and J-gene trimming.

CDR3 length equals 15 residues. V dropped 3 bases and J dropped 0 bases, with 9 bases sitting between them. The germline V gene has CDR1 LNHDA and CDR2 SQIVND (reference sequence). This clone has a single count. Its antigen is still unknown. 60 Vbeta and 13 Jbeta primers were used in PCR. Sequencing used immunoSEQ multiplex PCR; TCRdb keeps in-frame clones, though not all of them. This sample has about 130,000 clones; 75% to 90% occur once, and the top ten carry roughly 6.7%. The sample taken for sequencing was PBMCs. The V and J genes are TRBV19 and TRBJ1-5; D is possibly TRBD1 (6 bases). This clonotype was obtained from a woman in her thirties in good health and CMV-seropositive. The CDR3 coding sequence is TGTGCCAGTAGTATTGGCAGGGGTAGCAATCAGCCCCAGCATTTT. It codes for CASSIGRGSNQPQHF.